These T cell receptor beta chains were read from a single sample in a study of T cell responses to AZD1222 COVID-19 vaccine. Libraries were prepared by immunoSEQ multiplex PCR; TCRdb keeps only in-frame clonotypes and omits some of them. Of 200,000 to 250,000 clones in the sample, approximately 94% are singletons; the top ten hold approximately 1.5%. Sequencing was performed on peripheral blood, taken 28 days after the second dose of the MenACWY control vaccine. The receptors here all came from an adult who received the MenACWY meningococcal vaccine as a control. CDR3s include the opening cysteine and the closing phenylalanine or tryptophan. Fields, in order: J gene, V gene, CDR3 length, CDR3 protein.

J: TRBJ2-7
V: TRBV28
length: 14
CDR3: CASSYPGRPYEQYF

J: TRBJ1-6
V: TRBV11-2
length: 13
CDR3: CASSGQADSPLHF

J: TRBJ2-7
V: TRBV28
length: 14
CDR3: CASSWGTRSSEQYF

J: TRBJ2-5
V: TRBV5-8
length: 14
CDR3: CASSSTGYQETQYF

J: TRBJ1-5
V: TRBV5-8
length: 14
CDR3: CASSRGGDNQPQHF

J: TRBJ1-4
V: TRBV5-5
length: 15
CDR3: CASSPGQGSHEKLFF

J: TRBJ2-1
V: TRBV27
length: 15
CDR3: CASTGGGHTYNEQFF

J: TRBJ2-1
V: TRBV5-1
length: 14
CDR3: CASSLAGKAREQFF

J: TRBJ1-2
V: TRBV6-2/TRBV6-3
length: 14
CDR3: CASSYGRAGYGYTF

J: TRBJ1-5
V: TRBV4-3
length: 17
CDR3: CASSQVWERYSNQPQHF

J: TRBJ1-5
V: TRBV7-9
length: 13
CDR3: CASSSNRNQPQHF

J: TRBJ2-2
V: TRBV30
length: 15
CDR3: CAWIGLAPLGGELFF

J: TRBJ2-5
V: TRBV10-3
length: 15
CDR3: CAISESGGPGETQYF

J: TRBJ1-6
V: TRBV11-1
length: 15
CDR3: CASSLLDRGNSPLHF

J: TRBJ1-3
V: TRBV10-3
length: 12
CDR3: CATGTTGNTIYF

J: TRBJ1-3
V: TRBV27
length: 13
CDR3: CASITSSGNTIYF

J: TRBJ1-6
V: TRBV3-1/TRBV3-2
length: 12
CDR3: CASSQAQGPLHF

J: TRBJ1-2
V: TRBV11-2
length: 17
CDR3: CASSPGTGGDLNYGYTF

J: TRBJ2-5
V: TRBV30
length: 13
CDR3: CAWSRTSAETQYF

J: TRBJ2-5
V: TRBV15
length: 17
CDR3: CATSTTGAPRVRETQYF

J: TRBJ2-5
V: TRBV7-8
length: 16
CDR3: CASSLEAGPKSETQYF

J: TRBJ2-1
V: TRBV29-1
length: 11
CDR3: CSVYFYNEQFF

J: TRBJ2-2
V: TRBV2
length: 13
CDR3: CARPNSNTGELFF

J: TRBJ2-5
V: TRBV28
length: 12
CDR3: CASSTRGWAQYF

J: TRBJ1-1
V: TRBV12-3/TRBV12-4
length: 12
CDR3: CASSPGLGEAFF

J: TRBJ1-1
V: TRBV10-3
length: 15
CDR3: CAITPGQGVNTEAFF

J: TRBJ2-1
V: TRBV5-1
length: 13
CDR3: CASSLDQNNEQFF

J: TRBJ2-5
V: TRBV20-1
length: 10
CDR3: CSATQETQYF

J: TRBJ1-1
V: TRBV5-1
length: 15
CDR3: CASSLARTPDTEAFF

J: TRBJ2-7
V: TRBV2
length: 17
CDR3: CASSASPDRVETYEQYF

J: TRBJ2-3
V: TRBV13
length: 12
CDR3: CASIPPNGTQYF

J: TRBJ2-5
V: TRBV6-5
length: 13
CDR3: CAIAFAYQETQYF

J: TRBJ1-2
V: TRBV19
length: 14
CDR3: CASSEGGVNYGYTF

J: TRBJ2-2
V: TRBV6-5
length: 15
CDR3: CASSYWGANTGELFF

J: TRBJ1-2
V: TRBV5-1
length: 13
CDR3: CASSFGGAGGYTF

J: TRBJ1-4
V: TRBV3-1/TRBV3-2
length: 11
CDR3: CASSRSKGLFF

J: TRBJ1-1
V: TRBV18
length: 15
CDR3: CASSPGPGGGTEAFF

J: TRBJ2-7
V: TRBV6-6
length: 15
CDR3: CASRNSGSRAYEQYF

J: TRBJ1-1
V: TRBV2
length: 15
CDR3: CASSEGGIMNTEAFF

J: TRBJ2-1
V: TRBV6-2/TRBV6-3
length: 14
CDR3: CASSPGQGVNEQFF

J: TRBJ1-1
V: TRBV19
length: 12
CDR3: CATSRDRYEAFF